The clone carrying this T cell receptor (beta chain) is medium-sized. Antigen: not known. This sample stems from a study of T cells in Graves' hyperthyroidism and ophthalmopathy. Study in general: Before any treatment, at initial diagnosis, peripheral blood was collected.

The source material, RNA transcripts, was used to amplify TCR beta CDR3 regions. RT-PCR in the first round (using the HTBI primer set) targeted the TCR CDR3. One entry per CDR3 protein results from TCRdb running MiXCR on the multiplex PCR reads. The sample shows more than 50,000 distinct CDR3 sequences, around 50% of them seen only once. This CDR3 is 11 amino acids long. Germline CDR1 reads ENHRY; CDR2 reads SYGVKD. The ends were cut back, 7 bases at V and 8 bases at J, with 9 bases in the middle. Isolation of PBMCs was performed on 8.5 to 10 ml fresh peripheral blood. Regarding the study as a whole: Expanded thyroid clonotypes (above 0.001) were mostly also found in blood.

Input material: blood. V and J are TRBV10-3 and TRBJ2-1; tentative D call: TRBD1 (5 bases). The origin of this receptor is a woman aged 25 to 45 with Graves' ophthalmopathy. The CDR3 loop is CAIKEGDEQFF. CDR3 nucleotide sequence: TGTGCCATCAAGGAAGGGGATGAGCAGTTCTTC.